Each of the 4 T cell receptor beta chains below was sequenced from the same sample in a study of blood T cell repertoires in COVID-19. Only in-frame clones appear in the TCRdb table, and some are missing; sequencing was by immunoSEQ multiplex PCR. Among approximately 500,000 clones listed, 89% were seen once. The specimen was peripheral blood. Every receptor here comes from a man aged 18 to 29 with COVID-19, enrolled during active disease.

The chain joins TRBV5-4 to TRBJ2-2, with a possible D match to TRBD1 (6 bases). Germline CDR1 and CDR2: SGHNT and YYREEE (reference sequence). CDR3 length: 15 amino acids. V lost 5 bases and J lost 1, with 12 bases in between. CDR3 DNA: TGTGCCAGCAGTCCGGACAGACTGAACACCGGGGAGCTGTTTTTT. Amino acids: CASSPDRLNTGELFF.

About this clone itself: This may arise from a read error, as a much more abundant clone is one base away. The chain employs TRBV3-1 (or the pseudogene TRBV3-2) and TRBJ2-2, with D hard to call. Trimming shortened V by 3 bases and J by 5 bases, and 4 bases separated the two germline ends. There are 12 residues in the CDR3. The germline V gene has CDR1 LGHDT and CDR2 YNNKEL (reference sequence). The CDR3 reads CASSQRTGELFF. DNA for the CDR3: TGTGCCAGCAGCCAGCGGACCGGGGAGCTGTTTTTT.

The genes are TRBV6-5 and TRBJ1-3; D not certain. The CDR3 totals 14 residues. Germline V gives CDR1 MNHEY, CDR2 SVGAGI. V was cut by 0 bases and J by 2 bases, with 5 bases left in between. CDR3 amino acids: CASSYSTAGNTIYF. CDR3 DNA: TGTGCCAGCAGTTACTCAACAGCTGGAAACACCATATATTTT.

The chain carries TRBV6-5 and TRBJ1-4; weak D call: TRBD1 (6 bases). The germline V gene encodes CDR1 MNHEY and CDR2 SVGAGI. This CDR3 contains 15 residues. V lost 6 bases and J 0 bases, leaving 11 bases between the germline ends. CDR3 protein: CASSADRSTNEKLFF. CDR3 in DNA: TGTGCCAGCAGCGCTGACAGGTCAACTAATGAAAAACTGTTTTTT.